This TCR beta chain was sequenced for a study of beta chain features in type 1 diabetes. Overall study: Age and gender were similar between patients and healthy donors, as were cell yields.

Findings of the study overall: Type 1 diabetes patients showed a moderate but significant shortening of TCRB CDR3s in all four CD4+ subsets. Cells that show high TCR expression could be over-represented by cDNA sequencing.

The sample holds a few counts of this clone. No antigen is known for it. Since all of the isolated RNA was reverse transcribed, expressed TCRB transcripts were what got sequenced. The table came from immunoSEQ multiplex PCR; TCRdb's copy has only in-frame clones and leaves some out. The sample carries 300,000 to 350,000 clones, roughly 15% recorded once. CDR3 length: 12 residues. V lost 4 bases and J 2 bases, leaving 5 bases between the germline ends. Germline-derived CDR1 and CDR2 are LNHDA and SQIVND (reference sequence). The chain links TRBV19 to TRBJ1-2; D not resolved. What was sequenced was central memory CD4+ T cells from blood. This TCR was sampled from a man aged 25 to 40 in good health. CDR3 in amino acids: CASSRGNYGYTF. The DNA of the CDR3 is TGTGCCAGTAGTAGAGGGAACTATGGCTACACCTTC.